Sequencing of this TCR beta chain was carried out in a study of cytomegalovirus exposure and HLA in healthy donors. Findings and caveats of the study: TCR sequences were mostly rare, though some public TCRs occurred in many donors. It was found in a later analysis that first-cohort TCR clusters tended to co-occur in the approximately 130 validation repertoires.

The validation cohort, a group of under 150 subjects, included the donors and was separate from the roughly 620-subject first cohort. Using immunoSEQ multiplex PCR, the repertoire was profiled, and TCRdb retains in-frame clones only, with some absent. Here the sample spans some 140,000 clones, roughly 89% being singletons. CDR3 length equals 14 residues. Trimming cost V 5 bases and J 0 bases, with 8 bases left between them. Germline V gene sequence: CDR1 MNHEY, CDR2 SMNVEV (reference sequence). Comment on this clone: Its specificity is unknown.

The genes are TRBV27 and TRBJ1-5; no clear D. This clonotype was sampled from a woman younger than 35 in good health and CMV-seropositive. The sample taken for sequencing was PBMCs. The CDR3 region has the DNA TGTGCCAGCAGTCGGCAGGTTAGCAATCAGCCCCAGCATTTT. Translating it yields CASSRQVSNQPQHF.